A single sample is the source of the 22 T cell receptor beta chains below, sequenced in a study of radiation and T cells in renal cell carcinoma. Time point specified: blood 2 weeks post-SBRT. As to treatment: 15 Gy SBRT to primary tumor, nephrectomy 4 weeks later. Data came from immunoSEQ multiplex PCR; TCRdb stores just in-frame clones and leaves some out. The sample shows around 120,000 clones, approximately 78% of them seen only once. The sequencing used blood, collected from a patient whose treatment included radiotherapy and nephrectomy. These TCRs come from a woman between 55 and 75 years old with renal cell carcinoma.

The chain has TRBV13 and TRBJ2-7, with TRBD1 matching over 8 bases. This CDR3 is built from 16 residues. The V gene end was trimmed by 5 bases and the J gene end by 3 bases; junction bases not matched to a gene: 12. Germline V gives CDR1 PRHDT, CDR2 FYEKMQ (reference sequence). The CDR3 bases are TGTGCCAGCAGCCTCCTAGGACAGGGTCCCAACTACGAGCAGTACTTC. As protein: CASSLLGQGPNYEQYF.

The chain joins TRBV2 to TRBJ2-7; TRBD1 might be the D (5 bases). V was pared by 3 bases and J by 4 bases, with 7 bases between. This CDR3 has 12 residues. The germline CDR1 and CDR2 sequences are SNHLY and FYNNEI. CDR3 residues: CASSEAGYEQYF. The CDR3 bases are TGTGCCAGCAGTGAGGCAGGGTACGAGCAGTACTTC. Combining the CDR3 with reference TRBV2 and TRBJ2-7 gives the whole variable domain EPEVTQTPSHQVTQMGQEVILRCVPISNHLYFYWYRQILGQKVEFLVSFYNNEISEKSEIFDDQFSVERPDGSNFTLKIRSTKLEDSAMYFCASSEAGYEQYFGPGTRLTVT.

This clone was detected a few times. The chain has TRBV2 and TRBJ2-1; D gene uncertain. This CDR3 has 11 amino acids. Germline V gene sequence: CDR1 SNHLY, CDR2 FYNNEI. Trimming left V 1 base short and J 8 bases short, with 3 bases between. Here the CDR3 reads CASSEVDEQFF. CDR3 DNA: TGTGCCAGCAGTGAAGTCGATGAGCAGTTCTTC.

The chain links TRBV28 to TRBJ1-1; the D gene is possibly TRBD1 (6 bases). The CDR3 consists of 14 residues. Germline V gene sequence: CDR1 MDHEN, CDR2 SYDVKM. Trimming shortened V by 3 bases and J by 5 bases, and 13 bases separated the two germline ends. CDR3 sequence (DNA): TGTGCCAGCAGTTTTCTCGGGGGCGCTACTGAAGCTTTCTTT. It translates to CASSFLGGATEAFF.

The V call is TRBV19, the J call TRBJ2-7; unclear D gene. The CDR3 contains 14 residues. V lost 3 bases and J 3 bases, leaving 12 bases between the germline ends. From germline, CDR1 is LNHDA and CDR2 SQIVND (reference sequence). The CDR3 is CASSIRAADYEQYF. The CDR3 DNA reads as TGTGCCAGTAGTATCAGAGCAGCCGACTACGAGCAGTACTTC. Drawing the rest from reference TRBV19 and TRBJ2-7, the complete variable domain is DGGITQSPKYLFRKEGQNVTLSCEQNLNHDAMYWYRQDPGQGLRLIYYSQIVNDFQKGDIAEGYSVSREKKESFPLTVTSAQKNPTAFYLCASSIRAADYEQYFGPGTRLTVT.

The chain recombines TRBV2 with TRBJ1-1, with TRBD1 matching 9 bases. Germline-derived CDR1 and CDR2 are SNHLY and FYNNEI. This CDR3 has 14 residues. With V trimmed by 6 bases and J by 4 bases, 6 bases remained unmatched. The CDR3 coding sequence is TGTGCCAGCAGGGGACAGGGTTGGAGCACTGAAGCTTTCTTT. Translated: CASRGQGWSTEAFF.

V and J are TRBV19 and TRBJ1-4; maybe TRBD1 (5 bases). CDR3 length equals 15 residues. Trimming pared 5 bases from V and 8 bases from J, leaving 18 bases between. Looked up from germline, CDR1 is LNHDA and CDR2 is SQIVND (reference sequence). The CDR3 bases are TGTGCCAGTAGTCCCCGAGGGACCGTGCGGGAAAAACTGTTTTTT. It specifies CASSPRGTVREKLFF.

The CDR3, as DNA: TGTGCCAGCAGCGGGGGAGGTCTTAATTCACCCCTCCACTTT. Protein product: CASSGGGLNSPLHF. This sequence joins TRBV14 and TRBJ1-6; weak D call: TRBD1 (5 bases). The V gene lost 5 bases and the J gene lost 6 bases, with 11 bases spanning the gap. This CDR3 is built from 14 residues. The germline CDR1 and CDR2 sequences are SGHDN and FVKESK.

The gene calls are TRBV7-9 and TRBJ1-1, with D possibly being TRBD1 (6 bases). Germline CDR1 and CDR2: SEHNR and FQNEAQ (reference sequence). CDR3 length: 15 residues. V lost 4 bases and J 6 bases, leaving 18 bases between the germline ends. The CDR3, as DNA: TGTGCCAGCAGCTCTACCGTTACAGGGAGCCCTGAAGCTTTCTTT. Amino acids: CASSSTVTGSPEAFF.

V is TRBV2 and J is TRBJ2-3; the match to TRBD1 covers 8 bases. The germline CDR1 and CDR2 sequences are SNHLY and FYNNEI. J was trimmed by 6 bases and V by 7 bases; bases with no gene match: 9. The CDR3 covers 14 residues. DNA for the CDR3: TGTGCCAGCATTCTCCAGGGGGCGAGGGATACGCAGTATTTT. It yields the protein CASILQGARDTQYF.

This clone was seen a few times. The chain is built from TRBV11-2 and TRBJ2-2; 8 nucleotides align to TRBD2. The CDR3 sequence is 15 residues long. From germline, CDR1 is SGHAT and CDR2 FQNNGV. The J segment lost 2 bases and the V segment lost 5 bases, leaving 4 bases of the junction unmatched. CDR3 region: CASSPAGGNTGELFF. CDR3 sequence (DNA): TGTGCCAGCAGCCCCGCGGGGGGCAACACCGGGGAGCTGTTTTTT.

The V and J genes are TRBV28 and TRBJ1-2; 9 nucleotides align to TRBD1. The ends lost 5 bases at V and 8 bases at J; junction bases unmatched: 15. CDR1 MDHEN and CDR2 SYDVKM come from the germline V gene. The CDR3 covers 16 residues. In DNA, the CDR3 is TGTGCCAGCAGTGAGCGATTACAGGGGGCTAGGAGCGGCTACACCTTC. The encoded protein is CASSERLQGARSGYTF.

This sequence joins TRBV19 and TRBJ1-5; D gene unclear. Trimming removed 6 bases at V and 7 bases at J, with 10 bases between. CDR3 length: 12 amino acids. Germline loops: CDR1 LNHDA, CDR2 SQIVND (reference sequence). The CDR3 protein is CASRGFEQPQHF. In DNA, the CDR3 is TGTGCCAGTAGGGGTTTCGAACAGCCCCAGCATTTT.

The V gene is TRBV5-1, the J gene TRBJ2-1, with TRBD2 matching 7 bases. The CDR3 has 16 amino acids. The trim removed 6 bases at V and 0 bases at J, leaving 9 bases unmatched. Germline V CDR1 and CDR2: SGHRS, YFSETQ. CDR3 sequence: CASKGGDPSSYNEQFF. In DNA form, the CDR3 reads TGCGCCAGCAAGGGAGGGGATCCTAGCTCCTACAATGAGCAGTTCTTC.

This clone rates as medium-sized (0.01 to 0.1%). The rearrangement uses TRBV5-1 and TRBJ2-7; D might be TRBD1 (6 bases). V lost 3 bases and J lost 2, with 9 bases in between. The CDR3 is 13 residues long. In germline, CDR1 is SGHRS, CDR2 YFSETQ. In DNA, the CDR3 is TGCGCCAGCAGCTGGGACAAAACCTACGAGCAGTACTTC. This codes for CASSWDKTYEQYF.

The chain recombines TRBV19 with TRBJ1-5, with D perhaps matching TRBD1 (6 bases). The V and J ends lost 5 bases and 0 bases respectively, with 11 bases between them. The CDR3 has 15 amino acids. Germline V gives CDR1 LNHDA, CDR2 SQIVND (reference sequence). CDR3 loop: CASSWTVSSNQPQHF. The DNA of the CDR3 is TGTGCCAGTAGTTGGACAGTTTCTAGCAATCAGCCCCAGCATTTT.

The chain links TRBV2 to TRBJ1-2; D gene ambiguous. CDR1 is SNHLY and CDR2 is FYNNEI in the germline V gene. The CDR3 runs 14 residues. V dropped 1 base and J dropped 2 bases, with 8 bases sitting between them. The CDR3 region is CASSEGRGNYGYTF. CDR3 coding DNA: TGTGCCAGCAGTGAAGGTAGAGGGAACTATGGCTACACCTTC.

This clone was seen a handful of times. The V gene is TRBV6-1, the J gene TRBJ1-2; no reliable D call. The V gene lost 3 bases and the J gene lost 5 bases, with 7 bases spanning the gap. Germline V gene data show CDR1 as MNHNS and CDR2 as SASEGT. This CDR3 spans 12 amino acids. The CDR3 spells CASSEDGYGYTF. The CDR3 nucleotides are TGTGCCAGCAGTGAGGACGGTTATGGCTACACCTTC.

The chain uses TRBV29-1 and TRBJ2-4; D might be TRBD1 (5 bases). Germline assignment: CDR1 SQVTM and CDR2 ANQGSEA. V lost 4 bases, J lost 8 bases, and 15 bases lay in between. This CDR3 region has 13 residues. In DNA form, the CDR3 reads TGCAGCGTTGGAGTCTCTCAGGGTCACATTCAGTACTTC. Its translation: CSVGVSQGHIQYF.

This rearrangement joins TRBV4-1 to TRBJ1-1; TRBD1 agrees at 9 bases. V was clipped by 0 bases and J by 5 bases; unmatched bases: 10. This CDR3 contains 17 residues. CDR1 and CDR2 (germline): MGHRA, YSYEKL. The DNA of the CDR3 is TGCGCCAGCAGCCAAGATCTGATGGGGACAGGGAGAACTGAAGCTTTCTTT. Residues: CASSQDLMGTGRTEAFF.

The chain couples TRBV29-1 to TRBJ2-1; tentative D call: TRBD2 (7 bases). Looked up from germline, CDR1 is SQVTM and CDR2 is ANQGSEA. This CDR3 contains 16 residues. V dropped 6 bases and J dropped 4 bases, with 22 bases sitting between them. The CDR3 DNA reads as TGCAGCGTGGGAGGGGGGGCCCCGAATTTATACAATGAGCAGTTCTTC. This sequence encodes CSVGGGAPNLYNEQFF.

The CDR3 is CASSLDRAGPTDTQYF. The CDR3 nucleotides read TGTGCCAGCAGTCTGGATCGGGCAGGGCCTACAGATACGCAGTATTTT. The rearrangement joins TRBV7-3 to TRBJ2-3, with D tentatively TRBD1 (5 bases). CDR3 size: 16 residues. Trimming removed 6 bases at V and 3 bases at J, with 19 bases between. Germline lookup yields CDR1 SGHTA and CDR2 FQGTGA.